The 15 T cell receptor beta chains listed next were all sequenced from one sample in a study of cytomegalovirus exposure and HLA in healthy donors. The PCR ran on 60 Vbeta and 13 Jbeta primers. Clones were sequenced by immunoSEQ multiplex PCR, and TCRdb holds only the in-frame ones, with some missing. This repertoire shows fewer than 100,000 clones, approximately 81% found once; its top ten account for about 4%. Sequencing input: PBMCs. The source of these receptors is a woman aged 40-49 years in good health and CMV-seropositive.

V is TRBV7-2 and J is TRBJ1-2; 7 bases map to TRBD1. This CDR3 is built from 12 residues. Unmatched junction bases numbered 5, after V lost 5 bases and J lost 8 bases. Germline V gives CDR1 SGHTA, CDR2 FQGNSA. The CDR3 spells CASSMTGLGYTF. The CDR3 DNA follows: TGTGCCAGCAGCATGACAGGGCTAGGCTACACCTTC.

The gene calls are TRBV30 and TRBJ2-7; 7 bases are a match to TRBD1. The CDR3 spans 14 residues. The germline CDR1 and CDR2 sequences are GTSNPN and SVGIG (reference sequence). V shed 1 base, J shed 2 bases, and the junction held 5 bases outside the gene matches. In DNA form, the CDR3 reads TGTGCCTGGAGTGCAGGGGGTCTTACCTACGAGCAGTACTTC. Its translation is CAWSAGGLTYEQYF.

This clone was seen once. V is TRBV6-5 and J is TRBJ1-2; no reliable D call. Per the germline V gene, CDR1 is MNHEY and CDR2 is SVGAGI. This CDR3 region has 11 residues. V was shortened by 6 bases and J by 7 bases, with 9 bases between the two germline ends. CDR3 nucleotides: TGTGCCAGCAGAACTCGGGGTGGCTACACCTTC. This sequence encodes CASRTRGGYTF.

The gene calls are TRBV29-1 and TRBJ2-5; D remains ambiguous. The CDR3 is 12 residues long. V was clipped by 6 bases and J by 5 bases, with 13 bases between them. CDR1 is SQVTM and CDR2 is ANQGSEA in the germline V gene. The CDR3 nucleotides read TGCAGCGTCCCGACGGCGGAGGAGACCCAGTACTTC. Encoded protein: CSVPTAEETQYF.

J is TRBJ1-5 and V is TRBV6-6; no clear D. The germline gives CDR1 MNHNY, CDR2 SVGAGI (reference sequence). This CDR3 spans 13 amino acids. Trimming shortened V by 7 bases and J by 4 bases, and 11 bases separated the two germline ends. The CDR3 sequence is CASIGGYNQPQHF. CDR3 nucleotides: TGTGCCAGCATAGGAGGTTATAATCAGCCCCAGCATTTT.

This sequence joins TRBV9 and TRBJ2-7, with D possibly TRBD2 on 6 matching bases. The CDR3 loop spans 13 amino acids. Trimming removed 7 bases at V and 4 bases at J, with 15 bases between. The germline V gene has CDR1 SGDLS and CDR2 YYNGEE. CDR3 coding DNA: TGTGCCAGCGCCGGGAGTTCTGAGTACGAGCAGTACTTC. Translating gives CASAGSSEYEQYF.

The rearrangement uses TRBV19 and TRBJ2-7, with 9 bases fitting TRBD2. The CDR3 runs to 15 residues. Germline-derived CDR1 and CDR2 are LNHDA and SQIVND (reference sequence). J gave up 4 bases and V 4 bases, and 8 bases lay outside the gene matches. The CDR3 nucleotides read TGTGCCAGTAGTAGGGCGGGAGGGCCGGTATACGAGCAGTACTTC. Encoded protein: CASSRAGGPVYEQYF.

CDR3 protein: CASSLELGRGYTF. The CDR3, as DNA: TGCGCCAGCAGCTTGGAACTGGGGAGGGGCTACACCTTC. The chain employs TRBV5-1 and TRBJ1-2, with D unclear. Trimming left V 0 bases short and J 8 bases short, with 11 bases between. The CDR3 consists of 13 residues. CDR1 is SGHRS, CDR2 YFSETQ, per germline.

V and J are TRBV30 and TRBJ1-3, with D maybe TRBD1 (5 bases). V lost 4 bases, J lost 0 bases, and 19 bases lay in between. This CDR3 contains 17 residues. Germline V CDR1 and CDR2: GTSNPN, SVGIG (reference sequence). The CDR3 DNA sequence: TGTGCCTGGAAGGCAGATAGGACACCCAGCTCTGGAAACACCATATATTTT. Its translation is CAWKADRTPSSGNTIYF.

V gene TRBV2 combines with J gene TRBJ2-5; tentative D call: TRBD1 (5 bases). Trimming stripped 7 bases from V and 0 bases from J, with 6 bases between. The CDR3 sequence is 12 residues long. Germline V lookup: CDR1 SNHLY, CDR2 FYNNEI. The CDR3 nucleotides read TGTGCCAGCAAGGACAACCAAGAGACCCAGTACTTC. It translates to CASKDNQETQYF.

The chain recombines TRBV2 with TRBJ2-1; 7 nucleotides agree with TRBD2. The CDR3 length is 14 residues. The germline gives CDR1 SNHLY, CDR2 FYNNEI. V trimming: 7 bases; J trimming: 0 bases; junction bases outside the gene matches: 3. CDR3 region: CASTLAPSYNEQFF. As DNA, the CDR3 is TGTGCCAGCACACTAGCGCCCTCCTACAATGAGCAGTTCTTC.

The rearrangement joins TRBV18 to TRBJ1-4, with D unclear. Germline V gene data show CDR1 as KGHSH and CDR2 as LQKENI. This CDR3 has 14 amino acids. The germline V and J ends were trimmed by 3 bases and 0 bases, with 5 bases remaining between them. CDR3 region: CASSPSPTNEKLFF. CDR3 nucleotide sequence: TGTGCCAGCTCACCTAGTCCAACTAATGAAAAACTGTTTTTT.

CDR3 DNA sequence: TGCGCCAGCAGTCCCCAGGGCATTGTCTATGGCTACACCTTC. Its translation: CASSPQGIVYGYTF. This rearrangement joins TRBV23-1 to TRBJ1-2; D is perhaps TRBD1 (5 bases). TRBV23-1 is annotated as an ORF whose role is uncertain. Trimming took 4 bases from V and 4 from J, leaving 13 bases between them. CDR3 length: 14 residues.

This clone was seen once. The chain employs TRBV7-6 and TRBJ2-7, with D possibly being TRBD1 (5 bases). The CDR3 totals 15 residues. V lost 2 bases, J lost 3 bases, and 14 bases lay in between. Germline CDR1 and CDR2: SGHVS and FNYEAQ. The DNA of the CDR3 is TGTGCCAGCAGCTTACTTGAACAGGCAGGCTACGAGCAGTACTTC. It codes for CASSLLEQAGYEQYF.

The V call is TRBV27, the J call TRBJ2-3; TRBD2 aligns across 14 bases. The V segment lost 5 bases and the J segment 0 bases; nucleotides outside the gene matches: 7. From germline, CDR1 is MNHEY and CDR2 SMNVEV (reference sequence). CDR3 size: 18 residues. The DNA of the CDR3 is TGTGCCAGCAGTCGCAGGGGACTAGCGGGAGTTAGCACAGATACGCAGTATTTT. This sequence encodes CASSRRGLAGVSTDTQYF.